This T cell receptor beta chain was obtained from a study of T cells in Graves' hyperthyroidism and ophthalmopathy. General observations from the study: Through a model of 13 V-J features, ophthalmopathy was separated from stable hyperthyroidism.

Trimming shortened V by 6 bases and J by 5 bases, and 10 bases separated the two germline ends. The V gene's germline CDR1 is SGHTA and CDR2 FQGNSA. The CDR3 has 12 residues. RNA transcripts gave rise to amplified TCR beta CDR3 regions. HTBI primers were used for first-round RT-PCR of the TCR CDR3. One entry per CDR3 protein, called by TCRdb with MiXCR from the multiplex PCR reads. The sample yields roughly 500,000 distinct CDR3 sequences, approximately 49% seen once. Criteria for exclusion of patients were uncontrolled infection, other autoimmune disease, pregnancy or lactation. This clonotype has ten or more counts. Its target is not known.

Sequencing was performed on peripheral blood or thyroid tissue (not recorded which). This clonotype was obtained from an adult woman with Graves' disease, either hyperthyroidism or ophthalmopathy (not recorded which). The J gene is TRBJ2-5, the V gene TRBV7-2; D is possibly TRBD2 (5 bases). The CDR3 coding sequence is TGTGCCAGCAGGAGCGGCCGGGAGACCCAGTACTTC. This gives the protein CASRSGRETQYF.